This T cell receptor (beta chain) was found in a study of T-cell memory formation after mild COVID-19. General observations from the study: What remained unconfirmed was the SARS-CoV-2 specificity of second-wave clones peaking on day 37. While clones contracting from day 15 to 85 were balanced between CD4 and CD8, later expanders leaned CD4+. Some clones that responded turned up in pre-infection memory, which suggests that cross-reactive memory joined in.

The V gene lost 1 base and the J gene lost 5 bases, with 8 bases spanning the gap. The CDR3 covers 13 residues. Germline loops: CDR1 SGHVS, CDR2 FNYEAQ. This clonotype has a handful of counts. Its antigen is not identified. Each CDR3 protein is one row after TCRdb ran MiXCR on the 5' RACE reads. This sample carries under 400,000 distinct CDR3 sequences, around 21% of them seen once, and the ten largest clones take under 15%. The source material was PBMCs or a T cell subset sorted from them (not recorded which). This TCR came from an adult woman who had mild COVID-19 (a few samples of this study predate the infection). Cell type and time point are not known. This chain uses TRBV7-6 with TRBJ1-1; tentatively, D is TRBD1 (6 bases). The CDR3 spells CASSLGTATEAFF. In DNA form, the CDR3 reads TGTGCCAGCAGCTTAGGGACAGCTACTGAAGCTTTCTTT.